Listed below are T cell receptor beta chains from one sample, sequenced in a study of T cell responses to AZD1222 COVID-19 vaccine. The table came from immunoSEQ multiplex PCR; TCRdb's copy has only in-frame clones and leaves some out. The sample includes about 110,000 clones, roughly four fifths seen only once; the top ten take 3.5% to 5%. The sample in question was peripheral blood, obtained on day 0 of AZD1222 vaccination. All receptors come from an adult in good health. Both conserved end residues are part of each CDR3. The D gene is left open where the match is weak. Clone size, where shown, is once, few, many, or a class for clones that have expanded.

v_gene,j_gene,d_gene,abundance,len,CDR3aa,CDR3nt
TRBV19,TRBJ1-2,.,.,16,CASSTGRPLGGYGYTF,TGTGCCAGTAGTACCGGGCGTCCCTTGGGAGGATATGGCTACACCTTC
TRBV7-2,TRBJ2-1,TRBD2,once,15,CASSRSASGGGEQFF,TGTGCCAGCAGCCGCAGTGCTAGCGGGGGAGGTGAGCAGTTCTTC
TRBV27,TRBJ2-7,TRBD2,.,15,CASSLGGGTTYEQYF,TGTGCCAGCAGTTTAGGCGGGGGGACAACCTACGAGCAGTACTTC
TRBV19,TRBJ1-1,.,.,13,CASREGQNTEAFF,TGTGCCAGTAGGGAGGGACAGAACACTGAAGCTTTCTTT
TRBV7-8,TRBJ2-7,.,.,15,CASSLNRVVTYEQYF,TGTGCCAGCAGCTTAAACAGGGTCGTCACCTACGAGCAGTACTTC
TRBV18,TRBJ1-3,.,.,15,CASSPRAGLGNTIYF,TGTGCCAGCTCACCACGTGCCGGACTTGGAAACACCATATATTTT
TRBV18,TRBJ1-5,.,.,16,CASSPKSLRGNQPQHF,TGTGCCAGCTCACCAAAATCATTAAGGGGCAATCAGCCCCAGCATTTT
TRBV6-5,TRBJ2-3,.,once,15,CASSPGTKITDTQYF,TGTGCCAGCAGTCCCGGGACGAAGATCACAGATACGCAGTATTTT
TRBV9,TRBJ1-6,.,.,20,CASSVNPEGGTSSYNSPLHF,TGTGCCAGCAGCGTCAACCCGGAGGGGGGGACCAGCTCCTATAATTCACCCCTCCACTTT
TRBV7-9,TRBJ2-7,TRBD1,.,14,CASSPTGQGGEQYF,TGTGCCAGCAGCCCGACGGGACAGGGTGGAGAGCAGTACTTC
TRBV6-1,TRBJ2-7,.,.,12,CASSELVGEQYF,TGTGCCAGCAGTGAACTCGTGGGCGAGCAGTACTTC
TRBV19,TRBJ2-3,TRBD2,.,14,CASRVSGRTDTQYF,TGTGCCAGTAGGGTAAGCGGGAGGACAGATACGCAGTATTTT
TRBV15,TRBJ1-1,.,once,13,CATSEGLNTEAFF,TGTGCCACCAGCGAGGGTTTGAACACTGAAGCTTTCTTT
TRBV4-3,TRBJ2-3,.,.,16,CASSQDLRGYTDTQYF,TGCGCCAGCAGCCAAGATTTGCGGGGATACACAGATACGCAGTATTTT
TRBV4-3,TRBJ2-2,.,.,14,CASSQDTGPGELFF,TGCGCCAGCAGCCAAGATACGGGACCCGGGGAGCTGTTTTTT
TRBV30,TRBJ1-1,.,few,15,CAWSEPRLGGTEAFF,TGTGCCTGGAGTGAACCTCGGCTGGGGGGGACTGAAGCTTTCTTT
TRBV6-2/TRBV6-3,TRBJ2-5,TRBD2,once,17,CASSYTEGLAGGETQYF,TGTGCCAGCAGTTACACCGAGGGACTAGCGGGAGGAGAGACCCAGTACTTC
TRBV19,TRBJ1-4,TRBD1,few,14,CASSMDRGRIKLFF,TGTGCCAGTAGTATGGACAGGGGGCGTATAAAACTGTTTTTT
TRBV7-2,TRBJ2-3,TRBD2,few,19,CASSSPLAGGDSISDTQYF,TGTGCCAGCAGCTCCCCTCTTGCGGGAGGAGATAGTATTAGCGATACGCAGTATTTT
TRBV5-4,TRBJ1-5,.,.,16,CASSLGGPDSNQPQHF,TGTGCCAGCAGCTTGGGAGGTCCGGATAGCAATCAGCCCCAGCATTTT
TRBV28,TRBJ2-1,.,.,13,CATGPNGYNEQFF,TGTGCCACCGGCCCGAATGGGTACAATGAGCAGTTCTTC
TRBV15,TRBJ1-1,.,.,15,CATSSKGNMNTEAFF,TGTGCCACCAGCAGCAAAGGTAACATGAACACTGAAGCTTTCTTT
TRBV29-1,TRBJ2-4,TRBD1,.,14,CSAETTGGRNIQYF,TGCAGCGCCGAAACGACAGGGGGGAGAAACATTCAGTACTTC
TRBV2,TRBJ1-1,TRBD1,.,15,CASSVLGQGAAEAFF,TGTGCCAGCAGTGTCTTAGGACAGGGGGCCGCTGAAGCTTTCTTT
TRBV18,TRBJ2-7,.,.,15,CASSPPAGSSYEQYF,TGTGCCAGCTCACCACCGGCAGGGTCGTCGTACGAGCAGTACTTC
TRBV1,TRBJ2-1,.,.,17,CTSSHHTSPDYYNEQFF,TGCACCAGCAGCCACCACACTTCCCCGGACTATTACAATGAGCAGTTCTTC
TRBV6-5,TRBJ1-6,.,few,13,CASNGDIITPLHF,TGTGCCAGCAACGGGGACATTATTACACCCCTCCACTTT
TRBV10-3,TRBJ2-1,TRBD1,.,15,CAIRTGGSSYNEQFF,TGTGCCATCAGAACAGGGGGCAGCTCCTACAATGAGCAGTTCTTC
TRBV14,TRBJ2-7,TRBD1,.,15,CASSQDSGQIYEQYF,TGTGCCAGCAGCCAAGATTCGGGACAGATCTACGAGCAGTACTTC
TRBV6-5,TRBJ1-1,.,.,14,CASRIQRGNTEAFF,TGTGCCAGCAGGATACAGAGGGGAAACACTGAAGCTTTCTTT
TRBV4-1,TRBJ1-1,.,.,14,CASSQDGSGTEAFF,TGCGCCAGCAGCCAAGATGGATCGGGGACTGAAGCTTTCTTT
TRBV30,TRBJ2-7,.,.,15,CAWSVRGAVTYEQYF,TGTGCCTGGAGTGTTCGGGGGGCGGTAACCTACGAGCAGTACTTC
TRBV19,TRBJ2-7,TRBD1,.,14,CASSMYRGADEQYF,TGTGCCAGTAGTATGTACAGGGGGGCAGACGAGCAGTACTTC
TRBV4-1,TRBJ2-3,TRBD2,.,16,CASSQTSTSGTDTQYF,TGCGCCAGCAGCCAAACGAGTACTAGCGGCACAGATACGCAGTATTTT
TRBV10-2,TRBJ1-6,.,once,15,CASSGQQVYNSPLHF,TGCGCCAGCAGTGGGCAGCAGGTCTATAATTCACCCCTCCACTTT
TRBV7-9,TRBJ1-3,.,.,14,CASSFGYSGNTIYF,TGTGCCAGCAGCTTTGGGTACTCTGGAAACACCATATATTTT
TRBV24-1,TRBJ1-6,TRBD1,once,13,CATSDRDRAPLHF,TGTGCCACCAGTGACCGGGACAGAGCACCCCTCCACTTT
TRBV7-6,TRBJ2-2,.,few,14,CASSLGGNTGELFF,TGTGCCAGCAGCTTAGGGGGCAACACCGGGGAGCTGTTTTTT
TRBV7-9,TRBJ2-7,.,.,11,CASSLLREQYF,TGTGCCAGCAGCTTATTAAGGGAGCAGTACTTC
TRBV5-5,TRBJ1-1,.,.,13,CASSSRGHTEAFF,TGTGCCAGCAGCTCCAGGGGTCACACTGAAGCTTTCTTT
TRBV6-5,TRBJ2-7,.,.,14,CASRKGFSSYEQYF,TGTGCCAGCAGAAAGGGATTTAGCTCCTACGAGCAGTACTTC
TRBV7-9,TRBJ2-5,.,once,13,CASSGGVQETQYF,TGTGCCAGCAGCGGAGGAGTCCAAGAGACCCAGTACTTC
TRBV6-2/TRBV6-3,TRBJ2-5,.,.,14,CASSWASKKETQYF,TGTGCCAGCAGTTGGGCTAGCAAAAAAGAGACCCAGTACTTC
TRBV30,TRBJ1-5,.,.,14,CAWSLLGGSQPQHF,TGTGCCTGGAGTCTCTTAGGGGGAAGTCAGCCCCAGCATTTT
TRBV9,TRBJ2-5,TRBD2,.,16,CASSGQAGGRQETQYF,TGTGCCAGCAGCGGACAAGCGGGGGGGCGTCAGGAGACCCAGTACTTC